This T cell receptor beta chain is from a study of OX40 agonist ivuxolimab in advanced cancers. On the study more broadly: While on treatment, patients had intravenous ivuxolimab at 0.01 to 10 mg/kg every 2 weeks.

Sequencing was performed with immunoSEQ multiplex PCR; in TCRdb, only in-frame clones are kept and a portion is missing. This table has under 80,000 clones, 88% appearing once. Patients were ruled out by autoimmune disease history or systemic immunosuppression. Samples were taken at baseline and on day 1 of cycles 4 and 7. The receptor's source is an adult with an advanced solid tumor such as melanoma, head and neck, liver or kidney cancer. The sample here was CD4+ or CD8+ T cells sorted from blood, taken in a trial of the OX40 agonist ivuxolimab.

The CDR3 loop is CASSLPRGTDTQYF. DNA for the CDR3: TGTGCCAGCAGCTTGCCCAGGGGCACAGATACGCAGTATTTT. V is TRBV5-6 and J is TRBJ2-3, with a weak D call TRBD1 (5 bases). This CDR3 has 14 residues. V lost 1 base and J lost 1, with 7 bases in between. Germline V gives CDR1 SGHDT, CDR2 YYEEEE.